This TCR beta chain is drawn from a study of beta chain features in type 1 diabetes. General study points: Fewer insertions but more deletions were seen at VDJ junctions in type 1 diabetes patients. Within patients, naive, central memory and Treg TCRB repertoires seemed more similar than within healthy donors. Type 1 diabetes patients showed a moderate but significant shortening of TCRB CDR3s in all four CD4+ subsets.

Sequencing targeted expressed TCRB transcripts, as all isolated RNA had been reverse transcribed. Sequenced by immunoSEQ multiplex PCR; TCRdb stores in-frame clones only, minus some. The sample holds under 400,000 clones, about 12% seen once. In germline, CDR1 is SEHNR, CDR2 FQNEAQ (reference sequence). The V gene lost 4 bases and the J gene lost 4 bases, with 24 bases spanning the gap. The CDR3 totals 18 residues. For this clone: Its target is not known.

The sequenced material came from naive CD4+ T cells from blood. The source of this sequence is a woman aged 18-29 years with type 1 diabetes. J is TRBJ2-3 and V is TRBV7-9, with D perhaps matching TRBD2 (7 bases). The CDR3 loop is CASSSIGGTPKKADTQYF. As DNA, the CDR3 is TGTGCCAGCAGCTCAATCGGGGGGACACCGAAGAAGGCAGATACGCAGTATTTT.